Listed below are T cell receptor beta chains from one sample, sequenced in a study of T cell responses to AZD1222 COVID-19 vaccine. Repertoires were generated with immunoSEQ multiplex PCR, while TCRdb's copy carries only in-frame clones and drops some. The sample consists of some 150,000 clones, around 94% of them appearing once. The sample was peripheral blood, taken on day 0 of AZD1222 vaccination. The receptor set was obtained from an adult in good health. CDR3s include the opening cysteine and the closing phenylalanine or tryptophan. Fields, in order: D gene, V gene, J gene, CDR3 length, clone size, CDR3 protein, CDR3 DNA. The D gene is left open where the match is weak. The size entry is marked missing in some rows and otherwise reads once, few, many or a size class.

d_gene: NA; v_gene: TRBV4-3; j_gene: TRBJ1-1; len: 15; abundance: once; CDR3aa: CASSQEADLGTEAFF; CDR3nt: TGCGCCAGCAGCCAAGAAGCGGATCTAGGCACTGAAGCTTTCTTT
d_gene: NA; v_gene: TRBV7-6; j_gene: TRBJ2-3; len: 15; abundance: NA; CDR3aa: CASSLAGSSTDTQYF; CDR3nt: TGTGCCAGCAGCTTAGCGGGGTCTAGCACAGATACGCAGTATTTT
d_gene: TRBD1; v_gene: TRBV27; j_gene: TRBJ2-3; len: 16; abundance: NA; CDR3aa: CASSQQGIAGTDTQYF; CDR3nt: TGTGCCAGCAGTCAACAGGGGATAGCTGGCACAGATACGCAGTATTTT
d_gene: TRBD1; v_gene: TRBV9; j_gene: TRBJ1-2; len: 13; abundance: once; CDR3aa: CASSGDSLYGYTF; CDR3nt: TGTGCCAGCAGTGGGGACAGCCTCTATGGCTACACCTTC
d_gene: TRBD1; v_gene: TRBV28; j_gene: TRBJ1-1; len: 15; abundance: NA; CDR3aa: CASSLYGTENTEAFF; CDR3nt: TGTGCCAGCAGTTTATACGGGACAGAGAACACTGAAGCTTTCTTT
d_gene: NA; v_gene: TRBV9; j_gene: TRBJ2-5; len: 15; abundance: NA; CDR3aa: CASSRDAGQGKTQYF; CDR3nt: TGTGCCAGCAGCCGCGATGCGGGCCAGGGGAAGACCCAGTACTTC
d_gene: NA; v_gene: TRBV7-2; j_gene: TRBJ1-2; len: 15; abundance: NA; CDR3aa: CASSLVVVGGYGYTF; CDR3nt: TGTGCCAGCAGCTTAGTAGTAGTAGGGGGCTATGGCTACACCTTC
d_gene: NA; v_gene: TRBV7-2; j_gene: TRBJ2-1; len: 17; abundance: NA; CDR3aa: CASSLVILTGSYNEQFF; CDR3nt: TGTGCCAGCAGCTTAGTTATCCTCACAGGGTCCTACAATGAGCAGTTCTTC
d_gene: NA; v_gene: TRBV6-5; j_gene: TRBJ2-2; len: 14; abundance: NA; CDR3aa: CASSYTMNTGELFF; CDR3nt: TGTGCCAGCAGTTATACAATGAACACCGGGGAGCTGTTTTTT
d_gene: NA; v_gene: TRBV9; j_gene: TRBJ1-1; len: 13; abundance: NA; CDR3aa: CASSPPSNTEAFF; CDR3nt: TGTGCCAGCAGTCCCCCGAGTAACACTGAAGCTTTCTTT
d_gene: NA; v_gene: TRBV9; j_gene: TRBJ2-4; len: 14; abundance: NA; CDR3aa: CASSPTVGGDIQYF; CDR3nt: TGTGCCAGCAGCCCGACGGTAGGTGGGGACATTCAGTACTTC
d_gene: NA; v_gene: TRBV6-5; j_gene: TRBJ1-5; len: 12; abundance: NA; CDR3aa: CASSHRGQPQHF; CDR3nt: TGTGCCAGCAGTCACCGGGGTCAGCCCCAGCATTTT
d_gene: NA; v_gene: TRBV2; j_gene: TRBJ2-5; len: 14; abundance: NA; CDR3aa: CASSVTSWQETQYF; CDR3nt: TGTGCCAGCAGTGTAACTAGCTGGCAAGAGACCCAGTACTTC
d_gene: NA; v_gene: TRBV4-2; j_gene: TRBJ1-4; len: 16; abundance: few; CDR3aa: CASSQDLLGTNEKLFF; CDR3nt: TGTGCCAGCAGCCAAGATCTATTGGGGACTAATGAAAAACTGTTTTTT
d_gene: TRBD1; v_gene: TRBV6-5; j_gene: TRBJ1-5; len: 14; abundance: NA; CDR3aa: CASLQGVSNQPQHF; CDR3nt: TGTGCCAGTTTACAGGGGGTGAGCAATCAGCCCCAGCATTTT
d_gene: NA; v_gene: TRBV6-2/TRBV6-3; j_gene: TRBJ1-2; len: 14; abundance: NA; CDR3aa: CASSYVSVHYGYTF; CDR3nt: TGTGCCAGCAGTTACGTATCGGTTCACTATGGCTACACCTTC
d_gene: TRBD1; v_gene: TRBV3-1/TRBV3-2; j_gene: TRBJ1-1; len: 14; abundance: NA; CDR3aa: CASSHTGGDTEAFF; CDR3nt: TGTGCCAGCAGCCATACAGGGGGCGACACTGAAGCTTTCTTT
d_gene: NA; v_gene: TRBV27; j_gene: TRBJ1-1; len: 11; abundance: few; CDR3aa: CASSSGTEAFF; CDR3nt: TGTGCCAGCAGTTCGGGCACTGAAGCTTTCTTT
d_gene: NA; v_gene: TRBV7-2; j_gene: TRBJ2-1; len: 14; abundance: NA; CDR3aa: CASSLGQTYNEQFF; CDR3nt: TGTGCCAGCAGCTTAGGTCAAACCTACAATGAGCAGTTCTTC
d_gene: NA; v_gene: TRBV5-1; j_gene: TRBJ1-1; len: 14; abundance: once; CDR3aa: CASSLWGGNTEAFF; CDR3nt: TGCGCCAGCAGCTTATGGGGTGGGAACACTGAAGCTTTCTTT
d_gene: NA; v_gene: TRBV12-3/TRBV12-4; j_gene: TRBJ1-4; len: 11; abundance: NA; CDR3aa: CASKGNEKLFF; CDR3nt: TGTGCCAGCAAGGGTAATGAAAAACTGTTTTTT
d_gene: TRBD1; v_gene: TRBV4-3; j_gene: TRBJ1-5; len: 17; abundance: NA; CDR3aa: CASSQVHRGFGNQPQHF; CDR3nt: TGCGCCAGCAGCCAAGTTCACAGGGGTTTTGGCAATCAGCCCCAGCATTTT
d_gene: NA; v_gene: TRBV5-8; j_gene: TRBJ1-3; len: 18; abundance: NA; CDR3aa: CASRFLQGSWSSGNTIYF; CDR3nt: TGTGCCAGCAGATTCCTACAGGGAAGTTGGTCCTCTGGAAACACCATATATTTT
d_gene: NA; v_gene: TRBV4-1; j_gene: TRBJ1-1; len: 14; abundance: NA; CDR3aa: CASSQVGTPVEAFF; CDR3nt: TGCGCCAGCAGCCAAGTCGGGACACCCGTTGAAGCTTTCTTT
d_gene: NA; v_gene: TRBV20-1; j_gene: TRBJ1-1; len: 11; abundance: once; CDR3aa: CSARGNTEAFF; CDR3nt: TGCAGTGCTAGGGGGAACACTGAAGCTTTCTTT
d_gene: NA; v_gene: TRBV6-1; j_gene: TRBJ2-1; len: 16; abundance: NA; CDR3aa: CASSDPLKRLGNEQFF; CDR3nt: TGTGCCAGCAGTGACCCATTGAAGCGTCTTGGAAATGAGCAGTTCTTC
d_gene: TRBD2; v_gene: TRBV6-6; j_gene: TRBJ2-1; len: 15; abundance: NA; CDR3aa: CASSPGLAGRNEQFF; CDR3nt: TGTGCCAGCAGTCCGGGACTAGCGGGAAGGAATGAGCAGTTCTTC
d_gene: TRBD2; v_gene: TRBV2; j_gene: TRBJ2-4; len: 18; abundance: NA; CDR3aa: CASRETSGRARMKNIQYF; CDR3nt: TGTGCCAGCAGGGAGACTAGCGGGAGGGCGAGGATGAAAAACATTCAGTACTTC
d_gene: NA; v_gene: TRBV19; j_gene: TRBJ1-1; len: 12; abundance: NA; CDR3aa: CASSETNTEAFF; CDR3nt: TGTGCCAGTAGTGAAACTAACACTGAAGCTTTCTTT
d_gene: NA; v_gene: TRBV19; j_gene: TRBJ2-3; len: 17; abundance: NA; CDR3aa: CASSPGRGAVITDTQYF; CDR3nt: TGTGCCAGTAGTCCCGGCCGTGGGGCGGTGATCACAGATACGCAGTATTTT
d_gene: NA; v_gene: TRBV5-1; j_gene: TRBJ1-1; len: 12; abundance: few; CDR3aa: CASSLEGPEAFF; CDR3nt: TGCGCCAGCAGCTTGGAGGGTCCAGAGGCTTTCTTT
d_gene: NA; v_gene: TRBV11-3; j_gene: TRBJ2-1; len: 14; abundance: NA; CDR3aa: CASSLGLQGAEQFF; CDR3nt: TGTGCCAGCAGCCTAGGGCTTCAAGGCGCTGAGCAGTTCTTC
d_gene: NA; v_gene: TRBV21-1; j_gene: TRBJ1-5; len: 20; abundance: NA; CDR3aa: CASSPTKITGETRSNQPQHF; CDR3nt: TGTGCCAGCAGCCCCACAAAGATAACAGGGGAGACAAGAAGCAATCAGCCCCAGCATTTT
d_gene: TRBD1; v_gene: TRBV7-9; j_gene: TRBJ1-1; len: 12; abundance: NA; CDR3aa: CASSGDRTEAFF; CDR3nt: TGTGCCAGCAGCGGGGACAGAACTGAAGCTTTCTTT
d_gene: TRBD1; v_gene: TRBV14; j_gene: TRBJ1-2; len: 16; abundance: NA; CDR3aa: CASSPETGQGIYGYTF; CDR3nt: TGTGCCAGCAGCCCGGAGACGGGACAGGGAATCTATGGCTACACCTTC
d_gene: NA; v_gene: TRBV5-8; j_gene: TRBJ1-5; len: 15; abundance: NA; CDR3aa: CASSSGGDSNQPQHF; CDR3nt: TGTGCCAGCAGCTCGGGAGGGGACAGCAATCAGCCCCAGCATTTT
d_gene: NA; v_gene: TRBV4-1; j_gene: TRBJ2-2; len: 15; abundance: once; CDR3aa: CASSSSNLVTGELFF; CDR3nt: TGCGCCAGCAGCTCCTCAAATCTAGTCACCGGGGAGCTGTTTTTT
d_gene: NA; v_gene: TRBV5-1; j_gene: TRBJ1-1; len: 12; abundance: NA; CDR3aa: CASSLVSGEAFF; CDR3nt: TGCGCCAGCAGCTTGGTATCGGGGGAAGCTTTCTTT
d_gene: NA; v_gene: TRBV4-1; j_gene: TRBJ2-3; len: 15; abundance: NA; CDR3aa: CASSPSGQGRDTQYF; CDR3nt: TGCGCCAGCAGCCCCTCCGGGCAGGGTAGAGATACGCAGTATTTT
d_gene: TRBD1; v_gene: TRBV28; j_gene: TRBJ1-2; len: 13; abundance: NA; CDR3aa: CASSLSGTDGYTF; CDR3nt: TGTGCCAGCAGTTTATCCGGGACAGATGGCTACACCTTC
d_gene: NA; v_gene: TRBV2; j_gene: TRBJ1-5; len: 15; abundance: NA; CDR3aa: CASSLQTVQNQPQHF; CDR3nt: TGTGCCAGCAGTTTACAAACAGTACAAAATCAGCCCCAGCATTTT
d_gene: NA; v_gene: TRBV5-4; j_gene: TRBJ2-3; len: 14; abundance: NA; CDR3aa: CASSFNRATDTQYF; CDR3nt: TGTGCCAGCAGCTTTAACCGAGCAACAGATACGCAGTATTTT
d_gene: NA; v_gene: TRBV30; j_gene: TRBJ1-1; len: 13; abundance: NA; CDR3aa: CAWTVAGGTEAFF; CDR3nt: TGTGCCTGGACCGTCGCGGGGGGCACTGAAGCTTTCTTT
d_gene: TRBD1; v_gene: TRBV28; j_gene: TRBJ1-2; len: 14; abundance: NA; CDR3aa: CASSSPGQGYGYTF; CDR3nt: TGTGCCAGCAGTTCACCGGGACAGGGCTATGGCTACACCTTC
d_gene: TRBD1; v_gene: TRBV10-3; j_gene: TRBJ2-1; len: 12; abundance: NA; CDR3aa: CAITPGQGALFF; CDR3nt: TGTGCCATCACCCCGGGACAGGGGGCCCTATTCTTC
d_gene: NA; v_gene: TRBV11-2; j_gene: TRBJ2-5; len: 14; abundance: NA; CDR3aa: CASSLKTYQETQYF; CDR3nt: TGTGCCAGCAGCTTAAAAACGTACCAAGAGACCCAGTACTTC
d_gene: NA; v_gene: TRBV5-1; j_gene: TRBJ1-2; len: 15; abundance: NA; CDR3aa: CASSPSGRGESGYTF; CDR3nt: TGCGCCAGCAGCCCATCGGGACGGGGAGAATCGGGCTACACCTTC
d_gene: TRBD1; v_gene: TRBV30; j_gene: TRBJ1-3; len: 14; abundance: NA; CDR3aa: CAAQGPASGNTIYF; CDR3nt: TGTGCCGCACAGGGGCCCGCCTCTGGAAACACCATATATTTT
d_gene: NA; v_gene: TRBV19; j_gene: TRBJ1-6; len: 12; abundance: NA; CDR3aa: CASSIGGSPLHF; CDR3nt: TGTGCCAGTAGTATAGGGGGATCACCCCTCCACTTT